The rows below give T cell receptor beta chains drawn from one sample of a study of CD4 T cells in relation to SARS-CoV-2 and coronaviruses. These receptors have no known antigen. Sequencing used immunoSEQ multiplex PCR; TCRdb keeps in-frame clones, though not all of them. The table lists 35,000 to 50,000 clones, more than 65% of them singletons. Material: naive CD4+ T cells from PBMCs, cultured in vitro. The receptor source for this set is an adult with COVID-19. Each CDR3 is given with its conserved first and last residue. The order of the fields is V gene, D gene, clone size, J gene, CDR3 DNA, CDR3 protein. D genes are given only for firm matches. Clone size is stated in some rows and not others, as once, few, many or a class when expanded.

TRBV3-1/TRBV3-2	-	-	TRBJ2-7	TGTGCCAGCAGCCAAGGAGGCGGGCAGAGCTCCTACGAGCAGTACTTC	CASSQGGGQSSYEQYF
TRBV2	-	few	TRBJ1-4	TGTGCCAGCAGTCCCCACCGGAGGACTAATGAAAAACTGTTTTTT	CASSPHRRTNEKLFF
TRBV28	TRBD2	-	TRBJ2-7	TGTGCCACCTTAGCGGGAACCGAGCAGTACTTC	CATLAGTEQYF
TRBV2	-	few	TRBJ2-2	TGTGCCAGCAACGGGGCTAGCTTAAACACCGGGGAGCTGTTTTTT	CASNGASLNTGELFF
TRBV7-3	-	-	TRBJ2-2	TGTGCCAGCAGCTTAACGAGTCAGACCGGGGAGCTGTTTTTT	CASSLTSQTGELFF
TRBV7-2	-	-	TRBJ1-1	TGTGCCAGCAGCCCTTCGGCAGGGAACACTGAAGCTTTCTTT	CASSPSAGNTEAFF
TRBV2	-	-	TRBJ2-1	TGTGCCAGCAGTTTACGGGGGTATACGAGGGAAGACAATGAGCAGTTCTTC	CASSLRGYTREDNEQFF
TRBV28	TRBD1	-	TRBJ1-2	TGTGCCAGCAGTCCCAATACACAGGGGGCCCCTTCGAACACCTTC	CASSPNTQGAPSNTF
TRBV6-1	-	-	TRBJ1-2	TGTGCCAGCAGTGAACAGGGTTCAGCTAACTATGGCTACACCTTC	CASSEQGSANYGYTF
TRBV3-1/TRBV3-2	-	-	TRBJ1-1	TGTGCCAGCAGCCAAGCTCCAGCAAGCCCCACTGAAGCTTTCTTT	CASSQAPASPTEAFF
TRBV5-4	-	-	TRBJ2-1	TGTGCCAGCAGCTTGGATGTAGGGGGAAAGCAGTTCTTC	CASSLDVGGKQFF
TRBV4-2	TRBD2	-	TRBJ2-1	TGTGCCAGCAGCCAAGATCAGGCTAGCGGGCGAAACAATGAGCAGTTCTTC	CASSQDQASGRNNEQFF
TRBV29-1	-	-	TRBJ1-2	TGCAGCGTCAAAATCAGGGGTTATGGCTACACCTTC	CSVKIRGYGYTF
TRBV24-1	TRBD1	-	TRBJ2-2	TGTGCCACCGGGGGACAGGGTAACACCGGGGAGCTGTTTTTT	CATGGQGNTGELFF
TRBV10-3	-	-	TRBJ2-5	TGTGCCATCAGTGAGTCGGCTGCCGCGGAGACCCAGTACTTC	CAISESAAAETQYF
TRBV2	TRBD2	-	TRBJ2-1	TGTGCCAGCAGTGACCTGCGGGGGTATAATGAGCAGTTCTTC	CASSDLRGYNEQFF
TRBV7-9	-	few	TRBJ1-5	TGTGCCAGCAGCTTATGGGGGCTCAATCAGCCCCAGCATTTT	CASSLWGLNQPQHF
TRBV7-8	-	once	TRBJ1-5	TGTGCCAGCAGTGGGGGGGCAGGGTCCAATCAGCCCCAGCATTTT	CASSGGAGSNQPQHF
TRBV6-2/TRBV6-3	TRBD2	-	TRBJ2-5	TGTGCCAGCAGCCAACGGCGGGGGGGTCCATCCGGGGGGACCCAGTACTTC	CASSQRRGGPSGGTQYF
TRBV28	-	-	TRBJ2-5	TGTGCCAGCACAACCCCCGACAGGACCTTCTTAGAGACCCAGTACTTC	CASTTPDRTFLETQYF
TRBV10-3	TRBD2	-	TRBJ2-7	TGTGCCATCAGTGAGTTAGGACTAGACCGCTCCTACGAGCAGTACTTC	CAISELGLDRSYEQYF
TRBV9	-	-	TRBJ2-3	TGTGCCAGCAGCTTCTTCGACTTAGATACGCAGTATTTT	CASSFFDLDTQYF
TRBV10-3	TRBD1	-	TRBJ2-7	TGTGCCATCAGTGAGGGCAGGGGGACATACGAGCAGTACTTC	CAISEGRGTYEQYF
TRBV5-6	-	-	TRBJ1-2	TGTGCCAGCAGCCTACTTACCACGCCGACTGATAACTATGGCTACACCTTC	CASSLLTTPTDNYGYTF
TRBV7-2	-	few	TRBJ1-1	TGTGCCAGCAGCTTCAGGGTTCCGAACACTGAAGCTTTCTTT	CASSFRVPNTEAFF
TRBV14	TRBD1	-	TRBJ1-6	TGTGCCAGCAGCCAAGGCGGAGGTACCGGGACAGGGGGTTCACCCCTCCACTTT	CASSQGGGTGTGGSPLHF
TRBV6-1	-	-	TRBJ2-7	TGTGCCAGCAGTGATAGGGTCGAGGGGGGCTCCGAGCAGTACTTC	CASSDRVEGGSEQYF
TRBV6-5	-	-	TRBJ2-7	TGTGCCAGCAGCATCGGGGGCCACGAGCAGTACTTC	CASSIGGHEQYF
TRBV6-5	-	-	TRBJ1-5	TGTGCCGCATACCCGAACAGCTCTTATCAGCCCCAGCATTTT	CAAYPNSSYQPQHF
TRBV28	-	-	TRBJ1-5	TGTGCCAGCAGCAGATTAAATAGCAATCAGCCCCAGCATTTT	CASSRLNSNQPQHF
TRBV6-5	-	-	TRBJ2-7	TGTGCCAGCAGTCGGGGGCAGCAAACCTCCTACGAGCAGTACTTC	CASSRGQQTSYEQYF
TRBV5-4	TRBD2	-	TRBJ2-5	TGTGCCAGCGGGCTAGCGGGAGGAGAGACCCAGTACTTC	CASGLAGGETQYF
TRBV10-3	TRBD2	-	TRBJ2-3	TGTGCCATCGGAAGACTAGCGGGAGGGCCAGGGTATACGCAGTATTTT	CAIGRLAGGPGYTQYF
TRBV5-6	-	-	TRBJ2-3	TGTGCCAGCAGCTTATCCGTCAATACGCAGTATTTT	CASSLSVNTQYF
TRBV18	TRBD1	once	TRBJ1-5	TGTGCCAGCTCACTCGGGACAGGCCTCAATCAGCCCCAGCATTTT	CASSLGTGLNQPQHF
TRBV4-1	-	few	TRBJ2-3	TGCGCCAGCAGCCAAGTCTTGGCGGGAGATACGCAGTATTTT	CASSQVLAGDTQYF
TRBV19	-	-	TRBJ2-1	TGTGCCAGTAGTATAGAGGGGGCGCCGTCCAATGAGCAGTTCTTC	CASSIEGAPSNEQFF
TRBV7-2	-	-	TRBJ2-3	TGTGCCAGCAGCTTAAGTCAGGGCACAGATACGCAGTATTTT	CASSLSQGTDTQYF
TRBV19	-	-	TRBJ2-7	TGTGCCAGTAGTATAGTAGGGGACGAGCAGTACTTC	CASSIVGDEQYF
TRBV5-6	TRBD1	-	TRBJ1-5	TGTGCCAGCAGCCTGACAGGGAATCAGCCCCAGCATTTT	CASSLTGNQPQHF
TRBV5-1	-	few	TRBJ1-1	TGCGCCAGCAGCTGGGGGACTAGAGGGGGCACTGAAGCTTTCTTT	CASSWGTRGGTEAFF
TRBV10-2	TRBD1	-	TRBJ2-3	TGCGCCAGCAGGCGGGACAGGCCCTCGTCGGGTACGCAGTATTTT	CASRRDRPSSGTQYF
TRBV6-5	-	-	TRBJ2-7	TGTGCCAGCAGGACTAGGACAGCGAATTCCTACGAGCAGTACTTC	CASRTRTANSYEQYF
TRBV7-8	TRBD2	once	TRBJ2-7	TGTGCCAGCAGCTTGAATAGCGGGACATACTCCTACGAGCAGTACTTC	CASSLNSGTYSYEQYF
TRBV30	-	-	TRBJ2-2	TGTGCCTGTTCCCTTAGCGCATGGGGAAGAAACACCGGGGAGCTGTTTTTT	CACSLSAWGRNTGELFF
TRBV7-3	-	-	TRBJ2-5	TGTGCCAGCAGCCCCTTAGCAGGGGAGGAGACCCAGTACTTC	CASSPLAGEETQYF
TRBV27	-	-	TRBJ2-3	TGTGCCAGCAGTTCCTCCTCTTGGCGGGGCACAGATACGCAGTATTTT	CASSSSSWRGTDTQYF
TRBV10-3	-	-	TRBJ2-2	TGTGCCATCAGTGCGGGCCCTATAGCCGTTTCCGGGGAGCTGTTTTTT	CAISAGPIAVSGELFF
TRBV9	-	-	TRBJ2-3	TGTGCCAGCAGCGTAGTTACAGCCTCCGCAGATACGCAGTATTTT	CASSVVTASADTQYF
TRBV6-1	-	-	TRBJ1-5	TGTGCCAGCAGTGAAATTGGTGACCCCAATCAGCCCCAGCATTTT	CASSEIGDPNQPQHF
TRBV25-1	TRBD1	-	TRBJ2-7	TGTGCCAGCACCTCGACCTCGGGACAGATGTCCTACGAGCAGTACTTC	CASTSTSGQMSYEQYF
TRBV30	-	-	TRBJ2-7	TGTGCCTGGAGTGTACTCTTTGCGGGGAAGCAGTACTTC	CAWSVLFAGKQYF
TRBV3-1/TRBV3-2	TRBD2	-	TRBJ2-2	TGTGCCAGCAGCCAAGGGTTTTCGCGGGAGTCTTCCGGGGAGCTGTTTTTT	CASSQGFSRESSGELFF